This TCR beta chain comes out of a study of OX40 agonist ivuxolimab in advanced cancers. Only in-frame clones appear in the TCRdb table, and some are missing; sequencing was by immunoSEQ multiplex PCR. The data hold around 62,000 clones, with around 81% observed a single time. This CDR3 contains 15 residues. Trimming left V 4 bases short and J 7 bases short, with 17 bases between. CDR1 and CDR2 (germline): SGHNT, YYREEE (reference sequence). This chain links TRBV5-4 with TRBJ1-4; TRBD1 might be the D (5 bases). This specimen was CD4+ or CD8+ T cells sorted from blood, taken in a trial of the OX40 agonist ivuxolimab. This receptor was obtained from an adult with an advanced solid tumor such as melanoma, head and neck, liver or kidney cancer. The CDR3 DNA sequence: TGTGCCAGCAGCAGGTTGGGACTCGGAGCTGAAAAACTGTTTTTT. Protein sequence: CASSRLGLGAEKLFF. Filled out from reference TRBV5-4 and TRBJ1-4, the complete variable domain reads ETGVTQSPTHLIKTRGQQVTLRCSSQSGHNTVSWYQQALGQGPQFIFQYYREEENGRGNFPPRFSGLQFPNYSSELNVNALELDDSALYLCASSRLGLGAEKLFFGSGTQLSVL.